This T cell receptor (beta chain) was captured by sequencing in a study of shared clonotypes between healthy human individuals. Unsorted PBMC contributed approximately 270 ng DNA, tens of thousands of T cell genomes, to each replicate PCR. On ten immunoSEQ deep assay plates, unsorted PBMC DNA was sequenced. The method was immunoSEQ multiplex PCR; TCRdb's version includes in-frame clones alone and lacks a portion of them. The sample has around 500,000 clones, over 75% seen once. The CDR3 sequence is 14 residues long. Germline lookup yields CDR1 LNHDA and CDR2 SQIVND (reference sequence). Trimming removed 2 bases from V and 3 bases from J, with 7 bases in between.

V is TRBV19 and J is TRBJ2-2; D remains unclear. The clonotype originates from a woman aged 40 to 50 in good health. Some clones in this sample may be carry-over from other donors' samples. Sequenced input: PBMCs. Written as DNA, the CDR3 is TGTGCCAGTAGTATAAAGAGATACACCGGGGAGCTGTTTTTT. As protein: CASSIKRYTGELFF.